The entry below describes one T cell receptor beta chain. The data are from a study of shared clonotypes between healthy human individuals. Study-level background: Donors consisted of two women and a few men between 18 and 49.

The method was immunoSEQ multiplex PCR; TCRdb's version includes in-frame clones alone and lacks a portion of them. The table includes 2 million to 2.5 million clones, over 90% detected once. The germline V and J ends were trimmed by 4 bases and 2 bases, with 8 bases remaining between them. The CDR3 extends over 13 amino acids. Germline CDR1 reads SGHRS; CDR2 reads YFSETQ. This sequence joins TRBV5-1 and TRBJ2-3; D possibly corresponds to TRBD1 (5 bases). The sequence was obtained from a man aged 18 to 29 in good health. Some clones in this sample may be carry-over from other donors' samples. Sequencing was done on a sample of naive CD4+ T cells from PBMCs. Described subset: CD45RA+ positively selected. CDR3: CASSDRITDTQYF. The CDR3 DNA reads as TGCGCCAGCAGCGACAGAATCACAGATACGCAGTATTTT.